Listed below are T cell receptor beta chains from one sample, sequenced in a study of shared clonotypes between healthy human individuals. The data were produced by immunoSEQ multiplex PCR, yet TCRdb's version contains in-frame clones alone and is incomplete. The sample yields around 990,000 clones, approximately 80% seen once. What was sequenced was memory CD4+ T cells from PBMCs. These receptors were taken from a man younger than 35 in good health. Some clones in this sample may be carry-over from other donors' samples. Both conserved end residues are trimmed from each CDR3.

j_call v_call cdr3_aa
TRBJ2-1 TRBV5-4 ASSLRQGGYNEQF
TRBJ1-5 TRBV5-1 ASSPNLGNQPQH
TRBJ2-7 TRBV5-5 ASSSSWARNEQY
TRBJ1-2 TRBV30 AWSRQPNYGYT
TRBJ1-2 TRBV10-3 ASNQEDSLYGYT
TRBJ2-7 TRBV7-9 ASSQRNYEQY
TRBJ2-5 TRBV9 ASSAQETQY
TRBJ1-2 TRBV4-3 ASSQGGPGANYGYT
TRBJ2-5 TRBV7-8 ASSPWGGAQY
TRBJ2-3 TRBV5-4 ASSLEGSTQY
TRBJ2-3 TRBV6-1 ASSGGAEADTQY
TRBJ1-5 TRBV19 ASGRGRQSHQPQH
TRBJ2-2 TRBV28 ASSPGQAGSGELF
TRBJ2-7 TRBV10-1 ASSRHQSYEQY
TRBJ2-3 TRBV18 ASSPQDTQY
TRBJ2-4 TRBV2 ASSQTSGRDSVGKNIQY
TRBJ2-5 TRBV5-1 ASSFGQGARETQY
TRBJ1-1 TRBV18 ASSPRGTEGLNTEAF
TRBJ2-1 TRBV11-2 ASSLLKREQF
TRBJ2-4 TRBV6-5 ASSYRGPKNIQY
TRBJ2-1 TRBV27 ASSPRFGTGEDGEQF
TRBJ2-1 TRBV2 ASSGQGAYNEQF
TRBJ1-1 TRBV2 ASSPNPLNTEAF
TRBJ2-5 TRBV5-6 ASSRTGNTQY
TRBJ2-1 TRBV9 ASSALGREVLNEQF
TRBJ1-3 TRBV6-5 ASSYSLQTSGNTIY
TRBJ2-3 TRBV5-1 ASSPGQPADTQY
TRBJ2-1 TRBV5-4 ASSFRTSPEQF
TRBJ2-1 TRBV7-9 ASSFGTGEDEQF
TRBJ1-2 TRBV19 ASSIVRLQDGYT
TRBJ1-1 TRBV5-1 ASALTGRNTEAF
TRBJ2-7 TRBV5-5 ASTSNPGQGYEQY
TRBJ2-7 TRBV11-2 ASSLLAGGSSEQY
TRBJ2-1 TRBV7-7 ASSLGGGSYNEQF
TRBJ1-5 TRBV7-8 ASSSRYSNQPQH
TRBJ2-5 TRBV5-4 ASSLRPGRETQY
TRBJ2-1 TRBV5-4 ASRPQDQLYEQF
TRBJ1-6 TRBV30 AWSVNSPLH
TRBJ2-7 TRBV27 ASSLEPYEQY
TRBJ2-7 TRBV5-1 ASSLSQGGYEQY
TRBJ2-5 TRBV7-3 ASSLGGAARETQY
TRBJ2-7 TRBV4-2 ASSQDRGQFYEQY
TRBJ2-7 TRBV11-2 ASSPISGQGIYEQY
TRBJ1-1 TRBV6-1 ASRTRGGPYTEAF
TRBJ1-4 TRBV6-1 ASSRWAGVEKLF